A single sample is the source of the 9 T cell receptor beta chains below, sequenced in a study of shared clonotypes between healthy human individuals. Terminally differentiated effector memory CD45RA+ cells were excluded from the naive CD8 cells, which were CD45RO-negative and positively selected for CCR7. Profiled with immunoSEQ multiplex PCR; TCRdb holds only in-frame clones, not every one. Among roughly 2.1 million clones, more than 85% were seen once, and the ten largest hold roughly 1.7%. Sample: naive CD8+ T cells from PBMCs. Receptors originate from a man younger than 35 in good health. Some clones in this sample may be carry-over from other donors' samples.

The chain uses TRBV28 and TRBJ1-4; no clear D. Germline-derived CDR1 and CDR2 are MDHEN and SYDVKM. V lost 5 bases to trimming and J lost 7 bases, with 17 bases between them. The CDR3 has 15 residues. The CDR3 reads CASSQTTVRTEKLFF. Written as DNA, the CDR3 is TGTGCCAGCAGTCAGACGACGGTGCGGACTGAAAAACTGTTTTTT. Variable domain in full (rest from reference TRBV28 and TRBJ1-4): DVKVTQSSRYLVKRTGEKVFLECVQDMDHENMFWYRQDPGLGLRLIYFSYDVKMKEKGDIPEGYSVSREKKERFSLILESASTNQTSMYLCASSQTTVRTEKLFFGSGTQLSVL.

The rearrangement joins TRBV9 to TRBJ2-1, with TRBD1 matching over 8 bases. Trimming cost V 3 bases and J 1 base; bases outside gene matches: 9. Per the germline V gene, CDR1 is SGDLS and CDR2 is YYNGEE. The CDR3 totals 17 residues. The CDR3 nucleotides read TGTGCCAGCAGCGCCTCACTGACAGGGGAGTCCTACAATGAGCAGTTCTTC. This sequence encodes CASSASLTGESYNEQFF.

As for this clone: The sample has other DNA sequences that encode this CDR3 too. This rearrangement joins TRBV7-9 to TRBJ2-7, with D uncertain. CDR1 is SEHNR, CDR2 FQNEAQ, per germline (reference sequence). The CDR3 spans 13 residues. Trimming stripped 3 bases from V and 1 base from J, with 7 bases between. The CDR3, as DNA: TGTGCCAGCAGCTTCGGCGGATCCTACGAGCAGTACTTC. Its translation: CASSFGGSYEQYF.

This clone has only a few counts. This rearrangement joins TRBV7-9 to TRBJ2-1; 7 nucleotides match TRBD2. This CDR3 spans 14 amino acids. Germline values: CDR1 SEHNR, CDR2 FQNEAQ (reference sequence). V was clipped by 4 bases and J by 6 bases; unmatched bases: 6. This chain's CDR3 is CASSSRTRFNEQFF. DNA for the CDR3: TGTGCCAGCAGCTCGCGGACTAGATTCAATGAGCAGTTCTTC.

The rearrangement joins TRBV27 to TRBJ2-1; 8 bases are shared with TRBD2. V dropped 5 bases and J dropped 1; count of bases not matched to a gene: 7. Germline values: CDR1 MNHEY, CDR2 SMNVEV (reference sequence). The CDR3 is 16 residues long. The CDR3 DNA reads TGTGCCAGCAGTCTCGGAGCGGGAGTGTCCTACAATGAGCAGTTCTTC. It yields the protein CASSLGAGVSYNEQFF.

As regards this clone: Additional DNA sequences in this sample encode the identical CDR3. The rearrangement links TRBV28 to TRBJ1-5, with no clear D. V was pared by 3 bases and J by 3 bases, with 12 bases between. The germline CDR1 and CDR2 sequences are MDHEN and SYDVKM. The CDR3 totals 15 residues. The CDR3 DNA is TGTGCCAGCAGTTTGGGGTGGCAGTCCAATCAGCCCCAGCATTTT. Its protein product is CASSLGWQSNQPQHF.

J is TRBJ1-3 and V is TRBV5-1, with D perhaps TRBD1 (5 bases). Deletions cut 7 bases from V and 2 bases from J, with 10 bases between. The CDR3 loop spans 13 amino acids. Germline V gene data show CDR1 as SGHRS and CDR2 as YFSETQ. The CDR3 loop reads CASAPGTGNTIYF. CDR3 DNA: TGCGCCAGCGCCCCAGGGACTGGAAACACCATATATTTT.

The V gene is TRBV28, the J gene TRBJ2-2, with TRBD2 as a possible D gene (6 bases). The germline V gene encodes CDR1 MDHEN and CDR2 SYDVKM. The CDR3 totals 16 residues. Trimming left V 6 bases short and J 5 bases short, with 19 bases between. As DNA, the CDR3 is TGTGCCAGCAGGACCATGGTAGCGGTCGGGACCGGGGAGCTGTTTTTT. Protein: CASRTMVAVGTGELFF. The full variable domain, completed using reference TRBV28 and TRBJ2-2, is DVKVTQSSRYLVKRTGEKVFLECVQDMDHENMFWYRQDPGLGLRLIYFSYDVKMKEKGDIPEGYSVSREKKERFSLILESASTNQTSMYLCASRTMVAVGTGELFFGEGSRLTVL.

The chain carries TRBV19 and TRBJ1-2, with 7 bases lining up with TRBD1. The J segment lost 0 bases and the V segment lost 6 bases, leaving 7 bases of the junction unmatched. The CDR3 is made up of 15 amino acids. Germline-derived CDR1 and CDR2 are LNHDA and SQIVND (reference sequence). The CDR3 protein is CASSPRGVANYGYTF. DNA of the CDR3: TGTGCCAGTAGCCCCAGGGGGGTTGCTAACTATGGCTACACCTTC.